This T cell receptor beta chain emerged from a study of patients and donors after allogeneic stem cell transplantation. Using its own MiXCR run on the RT-PCR reads, TCRdb lists one record per CDR3 protein. The sample consists of 70,000 to 100,000 distinct CDR3 sequences, 5% of them appearing once. Per germline, CDR1 DFQATT and CDR2 SNEGSKA (reference sequence). The length of the CDR3 is 15 residues. J gave up 5 bases and V 0 bases, and 7 bases lay outside the gene matches. The table lists this clonotype with many counts. The chain employs TRBV20-1 and TRBJ2-3; 8 bases line up with TRBD2. Material for sequencing was blood, either unsorted or a sorted T cell fraction (not recorded which). The TCR originated in a human donor who was either an allogeneic HSCT recipient or a stem cell or donor lymphocyte infusion donor (not recorded which). It is not recorded whose cells these are; they may come from a transplant donor. CDR3 residues: CSAREYGRAIDTQYF. The CDR3 DNA is TGCAGTGCTAGAGAATACGGGAGGGCCATAGATACGCAGTATTTT.